The rows below give T cell receptor beta chains drawn from one sample of a study of brain T cells in children with intractable seizures. The data were produced by immunoSEQ multiplex PCR, yet TCRdb's version contains in-frame clones alone and is incomplete. Altogether 88,000 or so clones are present, around 90% being singletons, with the ten largest covering 20% to 25%. The sequencing used peripheral blood, collected at surgery. Source of these receptors: a girl aged 2 to 9 with Rasmussen encephalitis and intractable seizures. Each CDR3 is given with its conserved first and last residue. Each record gives: D gene, V gene, J gene, clone size, CDR3 length, CDR3 DNA, CDR3 protein. The D gene is left open where the match is weak. Where a row states a size, it is once, few, many or the class of an expanded clone; other rows omit it.

TRBD2,TRBV18,TRBJ2-3,-,16,TGTGCCAGCTCACAGACTAGCGAAACTAGCACAGATACGCAGTATTTT,CASSQTSETSTDTQYF
TRBD2,TRBV10-2,TRBJ2-1,-,19,TGCGCCAGCAGTGAGTCGAGGCTAGCGGGAGGCTGGTCCTACAATGAGCAGTTCTTC,CASSESRLAGGWSYNEQFF
-,TRBV6-4,TRBJ2-7,-,14,TGTGCCAGCAGTGTCCGGGACGGGCCCTACGAGCAGTACTTC,CASSVRDGPYEQYF
-,TRBV7-9,TRBJ1-1,-,12,TGTGCCAGCAGCTTAGGAACACGTGAAGCTTTCTTT,CASSLGTREAFF
TRBD2,TRBV6-6,TRBJ2-1,-,15,TGTGCCAGCAGCCGTAGCGGGAGCTCGGACAATGAGCAGTTCTTC,CASSRSGSSDNEQFF
-,TRBV30,TRBJ2-7,-,14,TGTGCCTGGAGGGGGGTGTCAGTAGCGGACGAGCAGTACTTC,CAWRGVSVADEQYF
TRBD1,TRBV12-3/TRBV12-4,TRBJ1-1,-,13,TGTGCCAGCAGAACCGGACAGGGTAGACGAGCTTTCTTT,CASRTGQGRRAFF
-,TRBV5-1,TRBJ1-3,-,16,TGCGCCAGCAGCTTGCGGGGCGACCCAGCTGGAAACACCATATATTTT,CASSLRGDPAGNTIYF
-,TRBV7-9,TRBJ2-5,-,14,TGTGCCAGCAGCTTAGTAGGCGGTCCGGAGCCCCAGTACTTC,CASSLVGGPEPQYF
-,TRBV27,TRBJ2-4,-,16,TGTGCCAGCCAACGGGCGGGACCGGGACCCAAAAACATTCAGTACTTC,CASQRAGPGPKNIQYF
-,TRBV14,TRBJ1-1,-,16,TGTGCCAGCAGCCAAGACGGTGGCTTGAGAAACACTGAAGCTTTCTTT,CASSQDGGLRNTEAFF
-,TRBV21-1,TRBJ1-1,-,14,TGTGCCAGCAGTCCGCAGGGGGTAAAAACTGAAGCTTTCTTT,CASSPQGVKTEAFF
TRBD1,TRBV27,TRBJ1-2,-,15,TGTGCCAGCAGTCAGAACCGACAGGGAGGAGTCGGCTACACCTTC,CASSQNRQGGVGYTF
-,TRBV29-1,TRBJ2-6,-,14,TGCAGCGTTGGACACGGGGCTGGGGCCAACGTCCTGACTTTC,CSVGHGAGANVLTF
-,TRBV15,TRBJ2-1,-,14,TGTGCCACCAGCAGAGAAGAGGCTGCCTCAGAGCAGTTCTTC,CATSREEAASEQFF
-,TRBV2,TRBJ1-1,-,14,TGTGCCAGCCGTGTTCAAGGGGGTCTCACTGAAGCTTTCTTT,CASRVQGGLTEAFF
-,TRBV7-9,TRBJ1-2,few,11,TGTGCCAGCAGCTTAGCGGGGGGCTACACCTTC,CASSLAGGYTF
TRBD2,TRBV4-1,TRBJ2-7,-,16,TGCGCCAGCAGCCCCACCCTGCGGGGGGCATCCTACGAGCAGTACTTC,CASSPTLRGASYEQYF
-,TRBV9,TRBJ2-3,-,15,TGTGCCAGCAGCTCTCGTGGCGTCTGGGGGAATACGCAGTATTTT,CASSSRGVWGNTQYF
TRBD2,TRBV7-2,TRBJ2-5,-,14,TGTGCCAGCAGCTTCGGGGGGGCCCTAGAGACCCAGTACTTC,CASSFGGALETQYF
-,TRBV5-4,TRBJ2-5,-,17,TGTGCCAGCAGCTTACCGTTTCCTGGCGGGTCATCAGAGACCCAGTACTTC,CASSLPFPGGSSETQYF
-,TRBV30,TRBJ2-5,-,13,TGTGCCTGGAGTGTACGGGTGGAAGAGACCCAGTACTTC,CAWSVRVEETQYF